This is a list of T cell receptor beta chains from one sample in a study of blood T cells in healthy people across ages. TCRdb re-called the 5' RACE reads with MiXCR, one entry per CDR3 protein. The table records about 1,500,000 distinct CDR3 sequences, over 25% of them present only once. Source material: blood. These receptors were collected from a woman aged 25-40 years in good health. CDR3s leave out the opening cysteine and the closing phenylalanine or tryptophan. Each record gives: V gene, clone size, CDR3 protein. Rows may omit the clone size; those that give it use once, few, many or a size class.

V gene: TRBV3-1; clone size: -; CDR3 protein: ASSQDDGGDTEAF
V gene: TRBV20-1; clone size: once; CDR3 protein: RVRWNTEAF
V gene: TRBV7-2; clone size: -; CDR3 protein: ASSFDRASNQPQH
V gene: TRBV7-2; clone size: -; CDR3 protein: ASSLRPPEAPTYEQY
V gene: TRBV2; clone size: many; CDR3 protein: ASRGQGAGSEQF
V gene: TRBV5-1; clone size: once; CDR3 protein: ASSSAGTENYGYT
V gene: TRBV18; clone size: -; CDR3 protein: ASSLGTKGTQY
V gene: TRBV4-3; clone size: many; CDR3 protein: ASSQEFAENYGYT
V gene: TRBV7-3; clone size: few; CDR3 protein: ASRGGLLSEQY
V gene: TRBV7-9; clone size: few; CDR3 protein: ASSLAQGYDTQY
V gene: TRBV7-2; clone size: few; CDR3 protein: ASSPGQGGWGTDTQY
V gene: TRBV5-5; clone size: -; CDR3 protein: ASSDRLAGVPGY
V gene: TRBV9; clone size: -; CDR3 protein: ASSVGDRDGEQY
V gene: TRBV6-6; clone size: many; CDR3 protein: ASSSPPPGTDTQY
V gene: TRBV20-1; clone size: many; CDR3 protein: SARTGTVGIQY
V gene: TRBV20-1; clone size: many; CDR3 protein: SAPRALAKNIQY
V gene: TRBV10-2; clone size: few; CDR3 protein: ASSESVSGRWRFGETQY
V gene: TRBV3-1; clone size: -; CDR3 protein: TSSQTGPYEQY
V gene: TRBV11-2; clone size: few; CDR3 protein: ASSSPRQGTAYEQY
V gene: TRBV27; clone size: once; CDR3 protein: ASSLQVGTEAF
V gene: TRBV6-2/TRBV6-3; clone size: many; CDR3 protein: ASSYLGLSYEQY
V gene: TRBV29-1; clone size: -; CDR3 protein: SVEIEGETQY
V gene: TRBV28; clone size: many; CDR3 protein: ASSFGVHSNQPQH
V gene: TRBV4-1; clone size: -; CDR3 protein: ASSQAVQRGGLYTQY
V gene: TRBV9; clone size: few; CDR3 protein: ASSVAGRPQETQY